The rows below give T cell receptor beta chains drawn from one sample of a study of T cell responses to AZD1222 COVID-19 vaccine. This table comes from immunoSEQ multiplex PCR, and its TCRdb copy is limited to in-frame clones, with some not included. The table includes 90,000 to 100,000 clones, 85% to 90% detected once. Material: peripheral blood, obtained 28 days after the second AZD1222 dose. These TCRs come from an adult who received the AZD1222 COVID-19 vaccine. CDR3s include the opening cysteine and the closing phenylalanine or tryptophan. The order of the fields is clone size, V gene, J gene, D gene, CDR3 protein, CDR3 DNA. A D gene is named only where the DNA matches it firmly. Part of the rows lack a size; the others show once, few, many or a class for expanded clones.

clone size: -; V gene: TRBV5-1; J gene: TRBJ1-2; D gene: -; CDR3 protein: CASSPEQPHYGYTF; CDR3 DNA: TGCGCCAGCAGCCCCGAACAGCCCCACTATGGCTACACCTTC
clone size: -; V gene: TRBV4-1; J gene: TRBJ2-1; D gene: TRBD2; CDR3 protein: CASSQDPSGTSSYNEQFF; CDR3 DNA: TGCGCCAGCAGCCAAGACCCTAGCGGCACTAGCTCCTACAATGAGCAGTTCTTC
clone size: -; V gene: TRBV4-3; J gene: TRBJ1-2; D gene: -; CDR3 protein: CASSQGGGSNYGYTF; CDR3 DNA: TGCGCCAGCAGCCAAGGCGGAGGGTCTAACTATGGCTACACCTTC
clone size: -; V gene: TRBV30; J gene: TRBJ1-1; D gene: TRBD1; CDR3 protein: CAFLRDRALGEAFF; CDR3 DNA: TGTGCCTTCCTCCGGGACAGGGCTCTTGGTGAAGCTTTCTTT
clone size: -; V gene: TRBV12-3/TRBV12-4; J gene: TRBJ2-7; D gene: -; CDR3 protein: CAVGMGGREQYF; CDR3 DNA: TGTGCCGTCGGTATGGGGGGTAGAGAGCAGTACTTC
clone size: -; V gene: TRBV6-5; J gene: TRBJ2-1; D gene: -; CDR3 protein: CASYSPRSYNEQFF; CDR3 DNA: TGTGCCAGCTATTCTCCGAGGTCCTACAATGAGCAGTTCTTC
clone size: few; V gene: TRBV5-4; J gene: TRBJ2-7; D gene: TRBD1; CDR3 protein: CASSPRTGGYEQYF; CDR3 DNA: TGTGCCAGCAGTCCTCGGACAGGGGGCTACGAGCAGTACTTC
clone size: -; V gene: TRBV2; J gene: TRBJ1-4; D gene: -; CDR3 protein: CASSERRVDVEKLFF; CDR3 DNA: TGTGCCAGCAGTGAACGCAGGGTCGATGTTGAAAAACTGTTTTTT
clone size: few; V gene: TRBV27; J gene: TRBJ2-4; D gene: TRBD2; CDR3 protein: CASSSGTSTDDIQYF; CDR3 DNA: TGTGCCAGCAGTAGCGGGACTTCGACGGACGACATTCAGTACTTC
clone size: -; V gene: TRBV5-1; J gene: TRBJ2-5; D gene: TRBD2; CDR3 protein: CASSLDGSGAGTQYF; CDR3 DNA: TGCGCCAGCAGCTTGGACGGTAGCGGGGCGGGGACCCAGTACTTC
clone size: -; V gene: TRBV5-6; J gene: TRBJ2-5; D gene: -; CDR3 protein: CASSFQAGEYQETQYF; CDR3 DNA: TGTGCCAGCAGCTTCCAGGCAGGGGAGTACCAAGAGACCCAGTACTTC
clone size: once; V gene: TRBV11-3; J gene: TRBJ2-1; D gene: -; CDR3 protein: CASSFPETGRAYNEQFF; CDR3 DNA: TGTGCCAGCAGCTTCCCCGAAACAGGGAGGGCCTACAATGAGCAGTTCTTC
clone size: -; V gene: TRBV28; J gene: TRBJ2-1; D gene: TRBD2; CDR3 protein: CASSPWSRASGRIDEQFF; CDR3 DNA: TGTGCCAGCAGTCCTTGGTCCAGGGCTAGCGGGAGAATCGATGAGCAGTTCTTC
clone size: -; V gene: TRBV25-1; J gene: TRBJ1-1; D gene: -; CDR3 protein: CASVSLANTEAFF; CDR3 DNA: TGTGCCAGTGTTTCACTTGCGAACACTGAAGCTTTCTTT
clone size: -; V gene: TRBV27; J gene: TRBJ2-7; D gene: TRBD1; CDR3 protein: CASRKTGGRREQYF; CDR3 DNA: TGTGCCAGCAGGAAGACAGGGGGCAGGCGTGAGCAGTACTTC
clone size: -; V gene: TRBV9; J gene: TRBJ2-3; D gene: TRBD2; CDR3 protein: CASSVGLALADTQYF; CDR3 DNA: TGTGCCAGCAGCGTAGGACTAGCGCTCGCAGATACGCAGTATTTT
clone size: -; V gene: TRBV5-1; J gene: TRBJ1-1; D gene: -; CDR3 protein: CASSFWWADTEAFF; CDR3 DNA: TGCGCCAGCAGCTTCTGGTGGGCGGACACTGAAGCTTTCTTT
clone size: -; V gene: TRBV9; J gene: TRBJ2-1; D gene: TRBD2; CDR3 protein: CASSFRGGAGEQFF; CDR3 DNA: TGTGCCAGCAGCTTCCGCGGGGGGGCTGGCGAGCAGTTCTTC
clone size: -; V gene: TRBV7-2; J gene: TRBJ2-2; D gene: -; CDR3 protein: CASSLDRGELFF; CDR3 DNA: TGTGCCAGCAGCCTCGACCGCGGGGAGCTGTTTTTT
clone size: few; V gene: TRBV5-1; J gene: TRBJ1-1; D gene: TRBD1; CDR3 protein: CASSWIQGDTEAFF; CDR3 DNA: TGCGCCAGCAGCTGGATTCAGGGGGACACTGAAGCTTTCTTT
clone size: -; V gene: TRBV3-1/TRBV3-2; J gene: TRBJ2-5; D gene: TRBD2; CDR3 protein: CASSQDLWGEGETQYF; CDR3 DNA: TGTGCCAGCAGCCAAGATCTGTGGGGGGAGGGGGAGACCCAGTACTTC
clone size: -; V gene: TRBV7-9; J gene: TRBJ2-1; D gene: TRBD2; CDR3 protein: CASSLAEPGLVSSYNEQFF; CDR3 DNA: TGTGCCAGCAGCTTAGCGGAACCGGGACTAGTGAGCTCCTACAATGAGCAGTTCTTC
clone size: -; V gene: TRBV28; J gene: TRBJ2-1; D gene: TRBD2; CDR3 protein: CASRGPGRLAGVEQFF; CDR3 DNA: TGTGCCAGCAGGGGTCCGGGCAGGCTAGCGGGAGTTGAGCAGTTCTTC